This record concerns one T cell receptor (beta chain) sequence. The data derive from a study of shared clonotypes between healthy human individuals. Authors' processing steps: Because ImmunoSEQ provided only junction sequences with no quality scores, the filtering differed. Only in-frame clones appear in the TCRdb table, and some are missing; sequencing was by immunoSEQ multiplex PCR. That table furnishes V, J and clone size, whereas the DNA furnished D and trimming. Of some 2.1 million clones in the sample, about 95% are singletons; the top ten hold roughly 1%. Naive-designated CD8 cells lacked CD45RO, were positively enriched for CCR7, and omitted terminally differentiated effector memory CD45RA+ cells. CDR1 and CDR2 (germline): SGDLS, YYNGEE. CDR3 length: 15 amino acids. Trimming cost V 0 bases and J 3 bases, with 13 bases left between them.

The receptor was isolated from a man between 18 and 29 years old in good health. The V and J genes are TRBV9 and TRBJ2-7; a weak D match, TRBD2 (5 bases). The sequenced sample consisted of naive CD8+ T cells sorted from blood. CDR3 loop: CASSVAGGIGYEQYF. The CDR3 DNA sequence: TGTGCCAGCAGCGTAGCTGGAGGAATCGGCTACGAGCAGTACTTC.